This T cell receptor (beta chain) was obtained from a study of blood T cells in healthy people across ages. Germline CDR1 reads SGHRS; CDR2 reads YFSETQ. This CDR3 has 17 amino acids. The junction had 16 bases not matched to a gene; V was cut back by 4 bases and J by 4 bases. A second PCR of roughly 7 to 11 cycles used a sample-barcoded 5' primer and a J-beta primer mix. TCRdb used MiXCR to reprocess the 5' RACE reads, holding one entry per CDR3 protein. The profile covers hundreds of thousands of distinct CDR3 sequences, with roughly three fifths appearing a single time and 25% to 30% taken by the ten largest. Every sample gave at least 5 micrograms of total RNA when it was extracted.

The sample consisted of blood. This rearrangement joins TRBV5-1 to TRBJ2-5, with 7 bases aligning to TRBD1. The origin of this receptor is a man between 35 and 55 years old in good health. The CDR3 sequence: CASSPGPTGSIVETQYF. Here the CDR3 DNA reads TGCGCCAGCAGCCCGGGACCGACAGGGTCTATCGTAGAGACCCAGTACTTC.